This passage covers 7 T cell receptor beta chains from one sample sequenced in a study of T cell repertoires in cytomegalovirus infection. Using its own MiXCR run on the reads, TCRdb lists one record per CDR3 protein. The sample contains hundreds of thousands of distinct CDR3 sequences, approximately 7% of which appear only once. The sample was PBMCs. These TCRs come from a human donor in good health (CMV status not recorded). Some clones in this sample may be carry-over from other donors' samples.

This clonotype was recorded many times. V is TRBV20-1 and J is TRBJ2-5, with 11 bases lining up with TRBD2. CDR1 is DFQATT, CDR2 SNEGSKA, per germline (reference sequence). The CDR3 length is 16 residues. J gave up 5 bases and V 0 bases, and 8 bases lay outside the gene matches. The CDR3 protein is CSARDLRLAGWETQYF. The CDR3 DNA reads TGCAGTGCTAGAGATCTCCGACTAGCGGGGTGGGAGACCCAGTACTTC.

Many counts were recorded for this clonotype. V usage is TRBV6-2 or TRBV6-3 and J usage is TRBJ2-1; D is perhaps TRBD1 (6 bases). V shed 6 bases and J shed 8 bases, with 14 bases lying between them. The CDR3 totals 13 residues. CDR1 and CDR2 from the germline V gene are MNHEY and SVGEGT. CDR3 bases: TGTGCCAGCAGAGCCGACAGGTTTGATGAGCAGTTCTTC. As protein: CASRADRFDEQFF.

At least ten counts were recorded for this clonotype. The chain joins TRBV3-1 to TRBJ2-4; D gene uncertain. CDR3 size: 16 residues. The ends were cut back, 0 bases at V and 9 bases at J, with 18 bases in the middle. The V gene's germline CDR1 is LGHDT and CDR2 YNNKEL (reference sequence). CDR3 nucleotides: TGTGCCAGCAGCCAAGAGGCCGGACGTCGAACCAGCATTCAGTACTTC. Amino acids: CASSQEAGRRTSIQYF. The entire variable domain, with the rest obtained from reference TRBV3-1 and TRBJ2-4, is as follows: DTAVSQTPKYLVTQMGNDKSIKCEQNLGHDTMYWYKQDSKKFLKIMFSYNNKELIINETVPNRFSPKSPDKAHLNLHINSLELGDSAVYFCASSQEAGRRTSIQYFGAGTRLSVL.

This clonotype came up many times. This rearrangement joins TRBV24-1 to TRBJ1-1; 8 bases agree with TRBD1. After removal of 4 bases from V and 3 bases from J, the junction contained 6 bases not matched to a gene. This CDR3 is 15 amino acids long. Germline CDR1 and CDR2: KGHDR and SFDVKD. The CDR3 loop is CATSDLQGVDTEAFF. CDR3 DNA sequence: TGTGCCACCAGTGACTTACAGGGGGTCGACACTGAAGCTTTCTTT.

This clonotype was observed many times. The J gene is TRBJ1-3, the V gene TRBV12-3 or TRBV12-4; 7 bases align to TRBD1. J lost 0 bases, V lost 6 bases, and 2 bases had no gene match. The length of the CDR3 is 14 residues. The CDR3 sequence is CASRQGTSGNTIYF. The CDR3 DNA reads as TGTGCCAGCAGACAGGGGACCTCTGGAAACACCATATATTTT.

In its sample, this clonotype was seen many times. This chain connects TRBV7-2 to TRBJ1-5; D gene uncertain. From germline, CDR1 is SGHTA and CDR2 FQGNSA. Deletions cut 5 bases from V and 7 bases from J, with 15 bases between. The CDR3 is made up of 14 amino acids. CDR3 loop: CASSPDSRRQPQHF. The CDR3 DNA is TGTGCCAGCAGCCCCGACTCAAGGCGACAGCCCCAGCATTTT.

This clonotype has a count of ten or more. The CDR3: CASSFRGGNQPQHF. The CDR3 DNA is TGTGCCAGCAGTTTCCGGGGGGGCAATCAGCCCCAGCATTTT. V and J are TRBV6-2 or TRBV6-3 and TRBJ1-5; the D gene is possibly TRBD1 (5 bases). From germline, CDR1 is MNHEY and CDR2 SVGEGT. With 4 bases removed from V and 2 bases from J, the gap between germline ends came to 9 bases. This CDR3 region has 14 residues.